The clone carrying this T cell receptor (beta chain) was seen once. The source of the sample is a study of blood T cell repertoires in COVID-19. Across the study: COVID-19 samples collected from the United States, Italy and Spain covered acute and convalescent phases. Sources were T cells, B-cell-depleted T cells, or PBMCs; the material itself was cDNA or gDNA.

Per the study methods: Amplifying reference gene primers gave estimates of nucleated cell counts. Libraries were prepared by immunoSEQ multiplex PCR; TCRdb keeps only in-frame clonotypes and omits some of them. V, J and clone size were drawn from that table, and D and trimming were deduced from the DNA. The table lists a few hundred thousand clones, 70% to 90% of them singletons. The CDR3 is 15 residues long. CDR1 is SGHVS, CDR2 FQNEAQ, per germline. After removal of 5 bases from V and 8 bases from J, the junction contained 9 bases not matched to a gene. V and J are TRBV7-8 and TRBJ2-1; 10 nucleotides line up with TRBD2. This receptor was taken from a middle-aged man with active or convalescent COVID-19. The sequencing sample was made of peripheral blood. The CDR3 DNA reads TGTGCCAGCAGCGCCAGCGGGAGGGCCGTCTATGAGCAGTTCTTC. It yields the protein CASSASGRAVYEQFF. The full variable domain, completed using reference TRBV7-8 and TRBJ2-1, is GAGVSQSPRYKVAKRGQDVALRCDPISGHVSLFWYQQALGQGPEFLTYFQNEAQLDKSGLPSDRFFAERPEGSVSTLKIQRTQQEDSAVYLCASSASGRAVYEQFFGPGTRLTVL.